A selection of T cell receptor beta chains follows, all from one sample in a study of OX40 agonist ivuxolimab in advanced cancers. Assay used: immunoSEQ multiplex PCR; TCRdb lists only in-frame clones, some missing. The sample has approximately 70,000 clones; more than 75% are singletons. This material consisted of CD4+ or CD8+ T cells sorted from blood, taken in a trial of the OX40 agonist ivuxolimab. Receptors were obtained from an adult with an advanced solid tumor such as melanoma, head and neck, liver or kidney cancer. Each CDR3 is given with its conserved first and last residue. The D gene is left open where the match is weak. Expanded clones are given a class, and other clones once, few, many or no size at all.

j_call v_call clone_size cdr3_length d_call cdr3_nt cdr3_aa
TRBJ1-2 TRBV19 - 15 TRBD1 TGTGCCAGTAGTTCGAAACCGGGACAGGGCTATGGCTACACCTTC CASSSKPGQGYGYTF
TRBJ2-1 TRBV5-1 - 15 TRBD2 TGCGCCAGCAGCCAGGGACTAGCGGGGGCGTCGGAGCAGTTCTTC CASSQGLAGASEQFF
TRBJ2-5 TRBV5-1 - 13 - TGCGCCAGCAGCTCCCGGGGGCGAGAGACCCAGTACTTC CASSSRGRETQYF
TRBJ2-1 TRBV2 - 13 - TGTGCCGGCCGACAGTTATCTTACAATGAGCAGTTCTTC CAGRQLSYNEQFF
TRBJ2-2 TRBV27 few 12 - TGTGCCAGCAAGCGGAACACCGGGGAGCTGTTTTTT CASKRNTGELFF
TRBJ1-2 TRBV9 - 16 - TGTGCCAGCAGCCTCCCCCCTGGGGGTCCTAACTATGGCTACACCTTC CASSLPPGGPNYGYTF
TRBJ2-3 TRBV5-8 - 16 - TGTGCCAGCAGCTTGTACGGGGGTCCGCGTACAGATACGCAGTATTTT CASSLYGGPRTDTQYF
TRBJ2-7 TRBV5-8 - 15 - TGTGCCAGCAGCCGCGGCGGGGCTAGGAACTACGAGCAGTACTTC CASSRGGARNYEQYF
TRBJ1-6 TRBV7-6 - 14 TRBD1 TGTGCCAGCAGCTTAGCCACAGGGGGTTCACCCCTCCACTTT CASSLATGGSPLHF
TRBJ1-4 TRBV5-1 - 15 TRBD1 TGCGCCAGCAGCCCCACAGGGGGCCCTAATGAAAAACTGTTTTTT CASSPTGGPNEKLFF
TRBJ2-4 TRBV2 - 16 TRBD2 TGTGCCAGCAGTGAAGCGGGGCGGGAGGGCAAAAACATTCAGTACTTC CASSEAGREGKNIQYF
TRBJ1-1 TRBV6-5 - 15 - TGTGCCAGCAGTTACTCGCTAGGGAGGACCACTGAAGCTTTCTTT CASSYSLGRTTEAFF
TRBJ2-3 TRBV6-6 once 14 TRBD2 TGTGCCAGCTTTAATAGCGGGTCCACAGATACGCAGTATTTT CASFNSGSTDTQYF
TRBJ2-3 TRBV11-2 - 16 TRBD2 TGTGCCAGCAGCTTAGGACAGCGGGAGAGCACAGATACGCAGTATTTT CASSLGQRESTDTQYF
TRBJ2-3 TRBV7-2 - 14 TRBD2 TGTGCCAGCAGCTCTGGACTAGTCACAGATACGCAGTATTTT CASSSGLVTDTQYF
TRBJ1-2 TRBV30 - 13 - TGTGCCTGGAGTGTAGGCGTATACTATGGCTACACCTTC CAWSVGVYYGYTF
TRBJ2-7 TRBV7-9 few 14 - TGTGCCAGCAGCGCCCGACAGGCCGCCTACGAGCAGTACTTC CASSARQAAYEQYF
TRBJ1-2 TRBV7-9 once 13 - TGTGCCAGCAGCCTAGAGGGGATAGATGGCTACACCTTC CASSLEGIDGYTF